Presented here are 10 T cell receptor beta chains from one specimen sequenced in a study of cytomegalovirus exposure and HLA in healthy donors. It was with 60 Vbeta and 13 Jbeta primers that the PCR ran. Profiled with immunoSEQ multiplex PCR; TCRdb holds only in-frame clones, not every one. The sample has approximately 160,000 clones, roughly 71% seen once; the top ten hold under 3%. Sequencing input: PBMCs. The source is a woman aged 50 to 65 in good health and CMV-seropositive.

For the CDR3, the DNA is TGCGCCAGCAGCCAAGAAGACATCACCGGGGAGCTGTTTTTT. The encoded protein is CASSQEDITGELFF. The gene calls are TRBV4-1 and TRBJ2-2; D not resolved. Trimming removed 0 bases from V and 4 bases from J, with 6 bases in between. Looked up from germline, CDR1 is MGHRA and CDR2 is YSYEKL. CDR3 length: 14 amino acids.

Concerning this clone: The same CDR3 can be traced to other DNA sequences in this sample. J is TRBJ1-2 and V is TRBV6-1, with D possibly being TRBD1 (6 bases). Trimming shortened V by 7 bases and J by 8 bases, and 17 bases separated the two germline ends. CDR1 and CDR2 from the germline V gene are MNHNS and SASEGT. The CDR3 consists of 13 residues. CDR3 in amino acids: CASNLSGGQGYTF. In DNA form, the CDR3 reads TGTGCCAGCAACCTCTCGGGGGGCCAAGGCTACACCTTC.

The CDR3 coding sequence is TGTGCCAGCATCGCTCCCGGGACACCCGTGGGGACGCAGTATTTT. Translating it yields CASIAPGTPVGTQYF. The V gene is TRBV27, the J gene TRBJ2-3; possibly TRBD1 for D (6 bases). Trimming shortened V by 7 bases and J by 9 bases, and 23 bases separated the two germline ends. The germline V gene encodes CDR1 MNHEY and CDR2 SMNVEV (reference sequence). The CDR3 runs 15 residues.

V and J are TRBV5-5 and TRBJ1-1, with 8 bases that match TRBD1. The CDR3 runs to 15 residues. Trimming cost V 0 bases and J 5 bases; bases outside gene matches: 6. Per germline, CDR1 SGHKS and CDR2 YYEKEE (reference sequence). The chain's CDR3 is CASSLAGQGGTEAFF. For the CDR3, the DNA is TGTGCCAGCAGCTTGGCCGGACAGGGAGGTACTGAAGCTTTCTTT. The variable domain in full, completed from reference TRBV5-5 and TRBJ1-1, reads DAGVTQSPTHLIKTRGQQVTLRCSPISGHKSVSWYQQVLGQGPQFIFQYYEKEERGRGNFPDRFSARQFPNYSSELNVNALLLGDSALYLCASSLAGQGGTEAFFGQGTRLTVV.

The chain couples TRBV2 to TRBJ2-7; TRBD2 is a possible D gene (6 bases). The V gene's germline CDR1 is SNHLY and CDR2 FYNNEI. Trimming stripped 10 bases from V and 2 bases from J, with 12 bases between. The CDR3 spans 12 residues. Here the CDR3 DNA reads TGTGCCACCCAGACGGGAGCCTACGAGCAGTACTTC. It yields the protein CATQTGAYEQYF.

The sample holds one count of this clone. This chain connects TRBV6-1 to TRBJ1-5, with D hard to call. The ends were cut back, 2 bases at V and 7 bases at J, with 9 bases in the middle. This CDR3 comprises 13 residues. Germline lookup yields CDR1 MNHNS and CDR2 SASEGT. This CDR3 is CASSETRRQPQHF. CDR3 sequence (DNA): TGTGCCAGCAGTGAAACCCGGCGGCAGCCCCAGCATTTT.

This chain links TRBV5-1 with TRBJ1-2, with D unclear. The CDR3 has 13 amino acids. Trimming left V 3 bases short and J 0 bases short, with 6 bases between. CDR1 and CDR2 (germline): SGHRS, YFSETQ. The CDR3 DNA is TGCGCCAGCAGCTCGGGAGCTAACTATGGCTACACCTTC. It translates to CASSSGANYGYTF.

This chain joins TRBV9 and TRBJ2-1, with 8 bases identical to TRBD2. Germline assignment: CDR1 SGDLS and CDR2 YYNGEE. V dropped 6 bases and J dropped 10; count of bases not matched to a gene: 15. The CDR3 is made up of 15 amino acids. In DNA, the CDR3 is TGTGCCAGCACCCAAGGAGGACTAGCAGCCGTAGAGCAGTTCTTC. Its protein product is CASTQGGLAAVEQFF.

V and J are TRBV19 and TRBJ1-1; D possibly corresponds to TRBD1 (5 bases). Germline V gene sequence: CDR1 LNHDA, CDR2 SQIVND (reference sequence). V was clipped by 4 bases and J by 8 bases, with 17 bases between them. The CDR3 covers 14 residues. The chain's CDR3 is CASSKGREPREAFF. The DNA of the CDR3 is TGTGCCAGTAGTAAGGGACGGGAGCCAAGAGAAGCTTTCTTT.

This clone was picked up a small number of times. The V and J genes are TRBV19 and TRBJ1-2, with 7 bases aligning to TRBD1. CDR1 is LNHDA and CDR2 is SQIVND in the germline V gene (reference sequence). The CDR3 loop spans 14 amino acids. V shed 3 bases and J 5 bases; nucleotides not matched to a gene: 6. For the CDR3, the DNA is TGTGCCAGTAGTATCCCATGGGACAGATATGGCTACACCTTC. Amino acids: CASSIPWDRYGYTF.